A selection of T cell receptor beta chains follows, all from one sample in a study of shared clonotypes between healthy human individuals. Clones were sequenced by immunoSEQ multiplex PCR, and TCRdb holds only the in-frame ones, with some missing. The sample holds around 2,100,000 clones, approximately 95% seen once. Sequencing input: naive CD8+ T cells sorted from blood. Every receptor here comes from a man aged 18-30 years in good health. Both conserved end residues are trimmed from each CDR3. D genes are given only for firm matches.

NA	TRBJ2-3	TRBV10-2	ASSEPSGLRIPDTQY
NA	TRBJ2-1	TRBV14	ASSQIAIYNEQF
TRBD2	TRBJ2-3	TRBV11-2	ASSSSRGGVVDTQY
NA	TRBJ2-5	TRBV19	ASSIIEGETQY
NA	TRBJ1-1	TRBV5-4	ASSRLGMTEAF
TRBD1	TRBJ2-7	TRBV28	ASSGRQGPLGEQY
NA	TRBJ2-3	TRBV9	ASSVISSDTQY
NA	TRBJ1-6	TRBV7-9	ASSLVPGGDSPLH
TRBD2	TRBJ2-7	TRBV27	ASSLLFGEGFSYEQY
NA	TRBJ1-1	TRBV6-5	AAGIPGDTEAF
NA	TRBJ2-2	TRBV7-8	ASSFGPANTGELF
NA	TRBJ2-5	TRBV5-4	ASSLEGISNPSQETQY
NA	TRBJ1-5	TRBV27	ASNALSSNQPQH
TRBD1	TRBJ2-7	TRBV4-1	ASSYDRVNEQY
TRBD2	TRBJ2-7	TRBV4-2	ASSQDNGGTSYEQY